Below, 23 T cell receptor beta chains from the same sample are listed, as sequenced in a study of T cell responses to AZD1222 COVID-19 vaccine. This table comes from immunoSEQ multiplex PCR, and its TCRdb copy is limited to in-frame clones, with some not included. The sample carries approximately 83,000 clones, approximately 90% recorded once. The sample here was peripheral blood, taken on day 0 of MenACWY control vaccination. These receptors all stem from an adult in good health.

Here the CDR3 reads CASSVGMASTEAFF. The CDR3 DNA reads as TGTGCCAGCAGCGTAGGAATGGCGAGCACTGAAGCTTTCTTT. The chain links TRBV9 to TRBJ1-1; D not certain. The CDR3 has 14 residues. The V gene lost 0 bases and the J gene lost 4 bases, with 10 bases spanning the gap. Germline CDR1 and CDR2: SGDLS and YYNGEE.

This clone has just a few counts. This chain connects TRBV20-1 to TRBJ1-1, with D unresolved. The ends were cut back, 4 bases at V and 6 bases at J, with 9 bases in the middle. CDR3 length equals 11 residues. Germline CDR1 and CDR2: DFQATT and SNEGSKA (reference sequence). DNA for the CDR3: TGCAGTGCTAAAAGTGGGTCTGAAGCTTTCTTT. This sequence encodes CSAKSGSEAFF.

V usage is TRBV3-1 (or the pseudogene TRBV3-2) and J usage is TRBJ2-7; possibly TRBD2 for D (6 bases). Germline CDR1 LGHDT, CDR2 YNNKEL (reference sequence). The CDR3 is 14 residues long. The V gene lost 1 base and the J gene lost 3 bases, with 10 bases spanning the gap. The CDR3 DNA reads as TGTGCCAGCAGCCAAGGATGGGAGGACTACGAGCAGTACTTC. Protein: CASSQGWEDYEQYF.

The chain combines TRBV29-1 with TRBJ1-2; D unresolved. V lost 2 bases and J 5 bases, leaving 6 bases between the germline ends. Germline V lookup: CDR1 SQVTM, CDR2 ANQGSEA. The CDR3 has 11 residues. The CDR3 loop is CSVELSYGYTF. The CDR3 DNA sequence: TGCAGCGTTGAACTCTCTTATGGCTACACCTTC.

V is TRBV30 and J is TRBJ2-7; D gene uncertain. The ends were cut back, 1 base at V and 4 bases at J, with 11 bases in the middle. The CDR3 has 13 residues. Germline V lookup: CDR1 GTSNPN, CDR2 SVGIG (reference sequence). CDR3 nucleotide sequence: TGTGCCTGGAGTGACACCCTCGTTTACGAGCAGTACTTC. Translated, it gives CAWSDTLVYEQYF.

This clone was observed a single time. V gene TRBV11-1 combines with J gene TRBJ2-1, with 7 bases that match TRBD2. The V gene's germline CDR1 is SGHAT and CDR2 FQDESV (reference sequence). CDR3 size: 14 residues. V shed 7 bases, J shed 7 bases, and the junction held 10 bases outside the gene matches. This CDR3 reads CASTSPGGVNEQFF. CDR3 nucleotide sequence: TGTGCCAGCACCTCTCCGGGGGGTGTTAATGAGCAGTTCTTC. The entire variable domain, with the rest obtained from reference TRBV11-1 and TRBJ2-1, is as follows: EAEVAQSPRYKITEKSQAVAFWCDPISGHATLYWYRQILGQGPELLVQFQDESVVDDSQLPKDRFSAERLKGVDSTLKIQPAELGDSAMYLCASTSPGGVNEQFFGPGTRLTVL.

V usage is TRBV18 and J usage is TRBJ1-3, with TRBD1 identical over 8 bases. CDR1 is KGHSH, CDR2 LQKENI, per germline. CDR3 length: 18 residues. V shed 2 bases, J shed 4 bases, and the junction held 13 bases outside the gene matches. The CDR3 here is CASSPARQGPVSGNTIYF. CDR3 sequence (DNA): TGTGCCAGCTCACCAGCCCGACAGGGGCCAGTGAGCGGAAACACCATATATTTT.

V is TRBV28 and J is TRBJ1-5, with D unresolved. Germline CDR1 is MDHEN and CDR2 is SYDVKM. V lost 4 bases and J lost 6, with 13 bases in between. This CDR3 region has 14 residues. CDR3 DNA sequence: TGTGCCAGCAGTTCAACGTGGGGAGCTCAGCCCCAGCATTTT. Its protein product is CASSSTWGAQPQHF.

The chain links TRBV15 to TRBJ1-1; D is perhaps TRBD1 (5 bases). The germline gives CDR1 LNHNV, CDR2 YYDKDF (reference sequence). Trimming took off 1 base at V and 4 bases at J, with 13 bases between the two ends. CDR3 length: 15 residues. In nucleotides, the CDR3 is TGTGCCACCAGCAGAGCCGCCGGGACGGGCACTGAAGCTTTCTTT. Protein sequence: CATSRAAGTGTEAFF. The whole variable domain, remainder taken from reference TRBV15 and TRBJ1-1, is DAMVIQNPRYQVTQFGKPVTLSCSQTLNHNVMYWYQQKSSQAPKLLFHYYDKDFNNEADTPDNFQSRRPNTSFCFLDIRSPGLGDTAMYLCATSRAAGTGTEAFFGQGTRLTVV.

This chain connects TRBV19 to TRBJ2-7; TRBD2 is a possible D gene (6 bases). Germline V gene data show CDR1 as LNHDA and CDR2 as SQIVND (reference sequence). The CDR3 totals 15 residues. Between the trimmed V and J ends, which lost 1 base and 4 bases, there was a span of 14 bases. The CDR3 DNA reads as TGTGCCAGTAGTATAGGACTAGGCGGTGCTTACGAGCAGTACTTC. Protein: CASSIGLGGAYEQYF.

V gene TRBV30 combines with J gene TRBJ1-1; perhaps TRBD1 as D (6 bases). The CDR3 is 12 amino acids. The V end lost 5 bases, the J end lost 3 bases, and 10 bases lay between the germline ends. From germline, CDR1 is GTSNPN and CDR2 SVGIG (reference sequence). The DNA of the CDR3 is TGTGCCTGGGGGGGCAGAGACACTGAAGCTTTCTTT. It specifies CAWGGRDTEAFF.

This chain connects TRBV19 to TRBJ2-7; possible D gene TRBD1, 6 bases. This CDR3 contains 13 residues. With 9 bases removed from V and 5 bases from J, the gap between germline ends came to 17 bases. The V gene's germline CDR1 is LNHDA and CDR2 SQIVND (reference sequence). CDR3 DNA sequence: TGTGCCAGCCAGGGGCCGGGAATAAACGAGCAGTACTTC. This sequence encodes CASQGPGINEQYF. The full variable domain, its missing parts supplied by reference TRBV19 and TRBJ2-7, is DGGITQSPKYLFRKEGQNVTLSCEQNLNHDAMYWYRQDPGQGLRLIYYSQIVNDFQKGDIAEGYSVSREKKESFPLTVTSAQKNPTAFYLCASQGPGINEQYFGPGTRLTVT.

The genes are TRBV28 and TRBJ1-2; TRBD1 matches 8 bases. V gave up 4 bases and J gave up 9 bases; unmatched junction bases: 7. The germline CDR1 and CDR2 sequences are MDHEN and SYDVKM. This CDR3 is 13 amino acids long. The CDR3 is CASSSIDRGSYTF. CDR3 coding DNA: TGTGCCAGCAGTTCCATAGACAGGGGTAGCTACACCTTC.

This clone was seen a single time. The chain has TRBV5-1 and TRBJ2-5, with TRBD2 identical over 7 bases. CDR1 is SGHRS and CDR2 is YFSETQ in the germline V gene. CDR3 size: 15 residues. The trim removed 4 bases at V and 5 bases at J, leaving 11 bases unmatched. The CDR3 reads CASSTAGDPGETQYF. CDR3 in DNA: TGCGCCAGCAGCACCGCGGGAGACCCTGGGGAGACCCAGTACTTC. Complete variable domain (other parts from reference TRBV5-1 and TRBJ2-5): KAGVTQTPRYLIKTRGQQVTLSCSPISGHRSVSWYQQTPGQGLQFLFEYFSETQRNKGNFPGRFSGRQFSNSRSEMNVSTLELGDSALYLCASSTAGDPGETQYFGPGTRLLVL.

The V and J genes are TRBV4-3 and TRBJ1-1; no clear D. Germline V gene sequence: CDR1 LGHNA, CDR2 YSLEER. This CDR3 has 13 residues. V dropped 1 base and J dropped 13 bases, with 16 bases sitting between them. The chain's CDR3 is CASSQAGLTGVFF. CDR3 in DNA: TGCGCCAGCAGCCAAGCTGGTCTCACGGGAGTTTTCTTT.

The V call is TRBV7-9, the J call TRBJ1-5, with 7 positions matching TRBD1. The V gene's germline CDR1 is SEHNR and CDR2 FQNEAQ (reference sequence). This CDR3 is built from 14 residues. Losses at the gene ends were 4 bases for V and 6 bases for J; bases not matched to a gene: 6. Here the CDR3 DNA reads TGTGCCAGCAGCTCGACAGGGACGTTTCAGCCCCAGCATTTT. Encoded protein: CASSSTGTFQPQHF.

The rearrangement links TRBV19 to TRBJ1-1; D uncertain. This CDR3 comprises 13 residues. Germline V gene data show CDR1 as LNHDA and CDR2 as SQIVND (reference sequence). V dropped 6 bases and J dropped 3 bases, with 11 bases sitting between them. CDR3 residues: CASRRSEDTEAFF. The CDR3 DNA sequence: TGTGCCAGTAGACGCTCGGAAGACACTGAAGCTTTCTTT.

CDR3 region: CSVESPNNYGYTF. The CDR3 DNA follows: TGCAGCGTTGAAAGCCCTAATAACTATGGCTACACCTTC. V and J are TRBV29-1 and TRBJ1-2, with D uncertain. Germline CDR1 SQVTM, CDR2 ANQGSEA. This CDR3 contains 13 residues. Trimming left V 2 bases short and J 1 base short, with 8 bases between.

The chain joins TRBV5-6 to TRBJ2-5; D remains unclear. Germline V CDR1 and CDR2: SGHDT, YYEEEE. This CDR3 spans 15 amino acids. V was clipped by 4 bases and J by 0 bases, with 13 bases between them. CDR3 loop: CASSPPTGYQETQYF. The CDR3 nucleotides are TGTGCCAGCAGCCCCCCTACGGGTTACCAAGAGACCCAGTACTTC.

This rearrangement joins TRBV7-2 to TRBJ1-1; no clear D. The germline V gene encodes CDR1 SGHTA and CDR2 FQGNSA. Trimming stripped 3 bases from V and 0 bases from J, with 8 bases between. This CDR3 comprises 14 residues. CDR3 in amino acids: CASSFRGLNTEAFF. The CDR3, as DNA: TGTGCCAGCAGCTTTAGAGGGCTGAACACTGAAGCTTTCTTT.

The V and J genes are TRBV28 and TRBJ1-2; D unresolved. Trimming cost V 6 bases and J 5 bases, with 10 bases left between them. Germline loops: CDR1 MDHEN, CDR2 SYDVKM. The CDR3 is 12 amino acids. Here the CDR3 reads CASSGPSYGYTF. CDR3 DNA: TGTGCCAGCAGCGGTCCTTCTTATGGCTACACCTTC.

V gene TRBV4-3 combines with J gene TRBJ2-7, with TRBD1 identical over 8 bases. This CDR3 is 17 amino acids long. With V trimmed by 4 bases and J by 0 bases, 11 bases remained unmatched. CDR1 and CDR2 from the germline V gene are LGHNA and YSLEER. The CDR3 DNA is TGCGCCAGCAGCCGAGAATTTTCCGGGACAGGCTCCTACGAGCAGTACTTC. Protein sequence: CASSREFSGTGSYEQYF.

This clone was seen a single time. The V call is TRBV25-1, the J call TRBJ2-3; no firm D call. The ends were cut back, 2 bases at V and 7 bases at J, with 13 bases in the middle. The CDR3 is made up of 14 amino acids. Germline lookup yields CDR1 MGHDK and CDR2 SYGVNS. This CDR3 reads CASSEDTQRNTQYF. Here the CDR3 DNA reads TGTGCCAGCAGTGAAGACACTCAGAGGAATACGCAGTATTTT.